Listed below are T cell receptor beta chains from one sample, sequenced in a study of OX40 agonist ivuxolimab in advanced cancers. Repertoires were generated with immunoSEQ multiplex PCR, while TCRdb's copy carries only in-frame clones and drops some. The sample shows approximately 90,000 clones, roughly 89% of them seen only once. The source material was CD4+ or CD8+ T cells sorted from blood, sampled in a trial of the OX40 agonist ivuxolimab. The receptor set was obtained from an adult with an advanced solid tumor such as melanoma, head and neck, liver or kidney cancer. CDR3s include the opening cysteine and the closing phenylalanine or tryptophan.

V gene	J gene	CDR3 protein
TRBV10-3	TRBJ2-3	CAVTSGRAIDTQYF
TRBV7-3	TRBJ2-3	CASSSSDGADTQYF
TRBV6-4	TRBJ2-2	CASSDSQGAGELFF
TRBV27	TRBJ1-1	CASSLTRDTEAFF
TRBV2	TRBJ2-3	CASSVGGTDTQYF
TRBV11-3	TRBJ2-5	CASTRGIQETQYF
TRBV6-6	TRBJ1-3	CASSYLQGAGNTIYF
TRBV9	TRBJ1-5	CASSVEGVGEPQHF
TRBV7-6	TRBJ2-3	CASSRTSGRADTQYF
TRBV18	TRBJ2-7	CASSPSGGSNEQYF
TRBV10-2	TRBJ1-2	CASSESRQGDYGYTF
TRBV18	TRBJ2-1	CASSSTARGTNEQFF
TRBV30	TRBJ2-3	CAWSVNPPDTQYF
TRBV9	TRBJ1-2	CASSGEGARTYGYTF
TRBV4-1	TRBJ2-7	CASSQSYISMIYEQYF
TRBV5-4	TRBJ1-4	CASSFGTGFFSTNEKLFF
TRBV9	TRBJ2-1	CASSVLAGDNEQFF
TRBV14	TRBJ1-2	CASRGPYYGYTF
TRBV5-1	TRBJ2-5	CASSLNPEETQYF
TRBV6-1	TRBJ1-2	CASNYYYGYTF
TRBV13	TRBJ1-5	CASSLGNQPQHF
TRBV5-1	TRBJ2-5	CASSWGLTEQETQYF
TRBV27	TRBJ2-1	CASSSRTSGRADYNEQFF
TRBV11-3	TRBJ2-3	CASRPSRGGTRDTQYF
TRBV30	TRBJ1-2	CAWSVGPGYTF
TRBV2	TRBJ2-3	CASSEGGRSNTQYF
TRBV29-1	TRBJ1-2	CSGRSGTGESVDYGYTF
TRBV4-2	TRBJ1-4	CASSRGSEVFF
TRBV7-9	TRBJ1-1	CASSLSRVTEAFF
TRBV10-3	TRBJ2-2	CAISGRGVDTGELFF
TRBV7-3	TRBJ2-5	CASSLGAGGQETQYF
TRBV27	TRBJ2-7	CASSLRGVWSGSSYEQYF
TRBV10-3	TRBJ1-1	CAISESNQGVGEAFF
TRBV7-9	TRBJ1-3	CASSPILGNTIYF
TRBV25-1	TRBJ2-3	CASSLLGELQYF
TRBV7-9	TRBJ1-1	CASSPPTGVGSEAFF
TRBV27	TRBJ1-6	CASARTGGSSPLHF
TRBV7-8	TRBJ2-7	CASSLALGTNREQYF
TRBV28	TRBJ2-7	CASSLSEGSPYEQYF
TRBV27	TRBJ2-5	CASSLTPLAGAQETQYF
TRBV15	TRBJ2-6	CATSRAGSLGANVLTF
TRBV4-1	TRBJ2-2	CASSQDVRAGELFF
TRBV4-2	TRBJ2-7	CASSRTRDEQYF
TRBV23-1	TRBJ2-1	CASSHPASGSYNEQFF
TRBV7-8	TRBJ1-1	CASSLGGTGLAFF
TRBV7-9	TRBJ1-1	CASSLKGQGNTEAFF
TRBV29-1	TRBJ1-2	CSVEDRDIGYGYTF
TRBV19	TRBJ2-7	CASSHQGNTPYAYEQYF
TRBV4-1	TRBJ2-1	CASSQRRSSGSYNEQFF
TRBV11-3	TRBJ1-1	CASSLVGTDGTEAFF
TRBV2	TRBJ1-4	CASSDPNYNEKLFF
TRBV5-6	TRBJ2-7	CASSLTGGYNEQYF
TRBV29-1	TRBJ2-1	CSASGSSYNEQFF
TRBV7-9	TRBJ1-1	CASSLANWNTEAFF
TRBV19	TRBJ1-1	CASSSEVTADTEAFF